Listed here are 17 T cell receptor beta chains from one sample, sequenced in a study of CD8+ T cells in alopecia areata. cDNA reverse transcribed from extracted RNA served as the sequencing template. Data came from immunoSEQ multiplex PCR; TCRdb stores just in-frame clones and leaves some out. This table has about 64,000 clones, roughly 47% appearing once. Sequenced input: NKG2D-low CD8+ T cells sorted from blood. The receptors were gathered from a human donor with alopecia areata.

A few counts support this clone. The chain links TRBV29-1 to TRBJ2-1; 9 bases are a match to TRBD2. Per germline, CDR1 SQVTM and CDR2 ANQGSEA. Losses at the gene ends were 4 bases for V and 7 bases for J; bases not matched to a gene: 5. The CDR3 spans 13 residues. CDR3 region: CSVARRGGNEQFF. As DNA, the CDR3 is TGCAGCGTTGCCCGGCGGGGGGGTAATGAGCAGTTCTTC.

CDR3 DNA sequence: TGTGCCAGCAGTGCTAGCGCCGGCTCTGGGGCCAACGTCCTGACTTTC. Protein product: CASSASAGSGANVLTF. The genes are TRBV2 and TRBJ2-6, with D tentatively TRBD2 (6 bases). Germline V gene lookup returns CDR1 SNHLY and CDR2 FYNNEI. The ends were cut back, 4 bases at V and 0 bases at J, with 10 bases in the middle. The CDR3 is made up of 16 amino acids.

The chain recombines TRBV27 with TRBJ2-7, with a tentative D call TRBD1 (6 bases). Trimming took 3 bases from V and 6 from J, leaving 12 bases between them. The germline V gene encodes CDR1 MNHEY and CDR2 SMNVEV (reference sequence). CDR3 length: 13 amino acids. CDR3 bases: TGTGCCAGCAGTTTCGCCAGGGGCTCCGAGCAGTACTTC. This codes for CASSFARGSEQYF.

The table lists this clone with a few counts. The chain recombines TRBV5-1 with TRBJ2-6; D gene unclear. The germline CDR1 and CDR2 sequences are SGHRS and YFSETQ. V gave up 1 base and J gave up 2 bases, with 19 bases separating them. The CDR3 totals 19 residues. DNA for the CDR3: TGCGCCAGCAGCTTGCGTACTGTCCCCTTAGCCCCTGGGGCCAACGTCCTGACTTTC. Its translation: CASSLRTVPLAPGANVLTF.

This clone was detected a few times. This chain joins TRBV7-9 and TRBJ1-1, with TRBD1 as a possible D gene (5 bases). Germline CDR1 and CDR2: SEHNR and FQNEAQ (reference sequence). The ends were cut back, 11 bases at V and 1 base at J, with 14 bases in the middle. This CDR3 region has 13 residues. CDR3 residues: CAGRRGANTEAFF. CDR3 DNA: TGTGCCGGCCGCCGAGGGGCGAACACTGAAGCTTTCTTT.

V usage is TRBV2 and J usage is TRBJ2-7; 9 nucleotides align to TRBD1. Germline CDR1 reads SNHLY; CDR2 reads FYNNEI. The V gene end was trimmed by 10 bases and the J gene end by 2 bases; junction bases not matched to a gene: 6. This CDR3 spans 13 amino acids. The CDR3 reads CAIPGQGTYEQYF. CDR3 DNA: TGTGCCATCCCGGGACAGGGTACCTACGAGCAGTACTTC.

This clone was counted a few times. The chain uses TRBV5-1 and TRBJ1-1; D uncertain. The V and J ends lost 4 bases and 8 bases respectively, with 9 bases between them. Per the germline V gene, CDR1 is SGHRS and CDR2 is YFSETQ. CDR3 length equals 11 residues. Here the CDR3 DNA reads TGCGCCAGCAGCGGAGGGCCAGAAGCTTTCTTT. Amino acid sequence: CASSGGPEAFF.

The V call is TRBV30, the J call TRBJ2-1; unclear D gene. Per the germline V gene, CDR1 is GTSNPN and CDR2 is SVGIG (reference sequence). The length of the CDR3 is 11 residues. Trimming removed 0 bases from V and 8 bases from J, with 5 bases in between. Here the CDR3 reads CAWSVGYEQFF. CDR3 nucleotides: TGTGCCTGGAGTGTGGGGTATGAGCAGTTCTTC.

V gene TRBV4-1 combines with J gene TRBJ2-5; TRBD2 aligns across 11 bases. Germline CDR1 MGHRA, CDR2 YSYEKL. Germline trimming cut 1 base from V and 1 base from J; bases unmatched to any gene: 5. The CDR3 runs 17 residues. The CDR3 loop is CASSQGPSGGFQETQYF. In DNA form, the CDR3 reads TGCGCCAGCAGCCAAGGCCCTAGCGGGGGGTTCCAAGAGACCCAGTACTTC.

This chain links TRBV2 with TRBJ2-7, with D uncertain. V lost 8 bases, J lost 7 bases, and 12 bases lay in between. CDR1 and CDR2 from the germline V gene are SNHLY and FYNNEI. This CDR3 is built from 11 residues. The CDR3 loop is CASVRSSEQYF. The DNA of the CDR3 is TGTGCCAGCGTGAGATCGTCTGAGCAGTACTTC.

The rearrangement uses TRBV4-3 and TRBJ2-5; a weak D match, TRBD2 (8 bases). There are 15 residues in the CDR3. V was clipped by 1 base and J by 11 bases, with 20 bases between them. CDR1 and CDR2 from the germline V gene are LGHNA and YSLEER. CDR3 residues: CASSQGGTRTGEQYF. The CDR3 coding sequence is TGCGCCAGCAGCCAAGGGGGGACTAGAACAGGGGAGCAGTACTTC.

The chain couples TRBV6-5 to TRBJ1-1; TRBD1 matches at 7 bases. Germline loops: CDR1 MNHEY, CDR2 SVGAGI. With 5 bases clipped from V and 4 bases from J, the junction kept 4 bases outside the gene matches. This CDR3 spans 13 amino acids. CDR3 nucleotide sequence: TGTGCCAGCAGTGTAAACAGGGGCACTGAAGCTTTCTTT. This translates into CASSVNRGTEAFF.

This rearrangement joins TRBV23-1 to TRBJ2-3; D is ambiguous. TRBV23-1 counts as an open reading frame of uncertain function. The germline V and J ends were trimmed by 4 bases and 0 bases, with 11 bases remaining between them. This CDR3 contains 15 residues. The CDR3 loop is CASSRTDPSTDTQYF. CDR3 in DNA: TGCGCCAGCAGTCGCACAGACCCTAGCACAGATACGCAGTATTTT.

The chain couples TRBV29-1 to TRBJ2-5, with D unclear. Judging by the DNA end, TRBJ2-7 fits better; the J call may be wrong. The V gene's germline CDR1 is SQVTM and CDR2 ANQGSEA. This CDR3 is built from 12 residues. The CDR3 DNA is TGCAGCGCCCTTACTCCAAGTTACGAGCAGTACTTC. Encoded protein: CSALTPSYEQYF.

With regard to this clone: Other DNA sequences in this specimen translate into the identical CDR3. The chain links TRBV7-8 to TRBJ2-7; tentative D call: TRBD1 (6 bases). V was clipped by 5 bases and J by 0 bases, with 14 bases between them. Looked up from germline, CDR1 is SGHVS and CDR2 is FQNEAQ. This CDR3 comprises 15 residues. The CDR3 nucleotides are TGTGCCAGCAGCCTCTATCAGGGGCCCTCCTACGAGCAGTACTTC. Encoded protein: CASSLYQGPSYEQYF.

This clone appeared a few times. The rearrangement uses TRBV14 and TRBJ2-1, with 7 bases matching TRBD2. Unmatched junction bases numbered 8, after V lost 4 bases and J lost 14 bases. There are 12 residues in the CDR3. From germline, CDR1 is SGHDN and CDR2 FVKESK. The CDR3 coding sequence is TGTGCCAGCAGCCCGATCGGGGAGGGAGAGTTCTTC. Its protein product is CASSPIGEGEFF.

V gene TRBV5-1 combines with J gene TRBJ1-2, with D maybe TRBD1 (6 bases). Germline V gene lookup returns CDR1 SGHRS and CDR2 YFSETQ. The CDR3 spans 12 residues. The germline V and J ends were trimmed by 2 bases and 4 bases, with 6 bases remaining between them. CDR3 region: CASSLQGYGYTF. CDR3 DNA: TGCGCCAGCAGCTTACAGGGCTATGGCTACACCTTC.